These 20 T cell receptor beta chains came from one sample sequenced in a study of blood T cell repertoires in COVID-19. Libraries were prepared by immunoSEQ multiplex PCR; TCRdb keeps only in-frame clonotypes and omits some of them. The sample lists a few hundred thousand clones; under 90% were seen once. The sequenced sample consisted of peripheral blood. These TCRs come from a human donor in a cohort sampled during active COVID-19.

J is TRBJ2-2 and V is TRBV2; 9 bases are shared with TRBD1. The germline V gene has CDR1 SNHLY and CDR2 FYNNEI. The CDR3 sequence is 15 residues long. V lost 5 bases, J lost 6 bases, and 7 bases stayed unmatched. Here the CDR3 reads CASSSLGTGSGELFF. Written as DNA, the CDR3 is TGTGCCAGCAGTTCTCTTGGGACAGGGTCCGGGGAGCTGTTTTTT.

This sequence joins TRBV5-4 and TRBJ2-7; 7 bases line up with TRBD1. Germline CDR1 and CDR2: SGHNT and YYREEE (reference sequence). The CDR3 spans 13 residues. Unmatched junction bases numbered 11, after V lost 4 bases and J lost 10 bases. CDR3 DNA: TGTGCCAGCAGCACAGGGACAGACCCATATCAGTACTTC. Translated, it gives CASSTGTDPYQYF. The full variable domain, its missing parts supplied by reference TRBV5-4 and TRBJ2-7, is ETGVTQSPTHLIKTRGQQVTLRCSSQSGHNTVSWYQQALGQGPQFIFQYYREEENGRGNFPPRFSGLQFPNYSSELNVNALELDDSALYLCASSTGTDPYQYFGPGTRLTVT.

The chain has TRBV19 and TRBJ2-3; TRBD1 might be the D (6 bases). Germline assignment: CDR1 LNHDA and CDR2 SQIVND (reference sequence). Deletions cut 0 bases from V and 6 bases from J, with 7 bases between. CDR3 length equals 13 residues. The CDR3 region has the DNA TGTGCCAGTAGTATAGACAGGGGTGATACGCAGTATTTT. Protein sequence: CASSIDRGDTQYF.

CDR3 nucleotide sequence: TGTGCCAGCAGCCACAAGCTTGGGATAGCGGGGGATACCTACGAGCAGTACTTC. Translating it yields CASSHKLGIAGDTYEQYF. V and J are TRBV3-1 (or the pseudogene TRBV3-2) and TRBJ2-7, with 9 bases matching TRBD2. V shed 3 bases and J 2 bases; nucleotides not matched to a gene: 14. The germline gives CDR1 LGHDT, CDR2 YNNKEL (reference sequence). The CDR3 is 18 residues long.

The gene calls are TRBV4-1 and TRBJ2-1, with 7 nucleotides matching TRBD1. CDR1 is MGHRA and CDR2 is YSYEKL in the germline V gene. Losses at the gene ends were 3 bases for V and 2 bases for J; bases not matched to a gene: 4. The CDR3 has 15 residues. CDR3 protein: CASSHGDRAYNEQFF. CDR3 coding DNA: TGCGCCAGCAGCCACGGCGACAGGGCCTACAATGAGCAGTTCTTC.

The CDR3 sequence: CSPRNRRDYYNEQFF. In DNA, the CDR3 is TGCAGCCCAAGAAACCGCCGGGACTACTACAATGAGCAGTTCTTC. The chain links TRBV29-1 to TRBJ2-1, with 7 positions matching TRBD2. V dropped 8 bases and J dropped 3; count of bases not matched to a gene: 13. Germline values: CDR1 SQVTM, CDR2 ANQGSEA. The CDR3 loop spans 15 amino acids.

The rearrangement uses TRBV7-6 and TRBJ1-3; the D is unclear. The CDR3 length is 15 residues. The V end was cut by 5 bases, the J end by 0 bases, with 11 bases between. Germline lookup yields CDR1 SGHVS and CDR2 FNYEAQ. Here the CDR3 reads CASSLQTPSGNTIYF. The CDR3 coding sequence is TGTGCCAGCAGCCTCCAAACTCCCTCTGGAAACACCATATATTTT.

The rearrangement links TRBV19 to TRBJ1-1; D gene unclear. The CDR3 runs 13 residues. Germline CDR1 is LNHDA and CDR2 is SQIVND (reference sequence). V gave up 8 bases and J gave up 2 bases, with 12 bases separating them. The CDR3 bases are TGTGCCAGTCTGAGAGAAGCTAACACTGAAGCTTTCTTT. It encodes CASLREANTEAFF. Together with reference TRBV19 and TRBJ1-1, the CDR3 gives the full variable domain: DGGITQSPKYLFRKEGQNVTLSCEQNLNHDAMYWYRQDPGQGLRLIYYSQIVNDFQKGDIAEGYSVSREKKESFPLTVTSAQKNPTAFYLCASLREANTEAFFGQGTRLTVV.

The sample holds a few counts of this clone. V is TRBV3-1 (or the pseudogene TRBV3-2) and J is TRBJ1-2; no firm D call. From germline, CDR1 is LGHDT and CDR2 YNNKEL (reference sequence). V dropped 4 bases and J dropped 5 bases, with 11 bases sitting between them. The CDR3 spans 13 residues. The DNA for the CDR3 is TGTGCCAGCAGCCTAAAAGAGAGTTATGGCTACACCTTC. Translated: CASSLKESYGYTF.

V and J are TRBV2 and TRBJ2-7, with 11 bases identical to TRBD2. CDR1 is SNHLY, CDR2 FYNNEI, per germline. This CDR3 is built from 14 residues. Trimming took 5 bases from V and 4 from J; bases not matched to a gene: 4. CDR3 DNA: TGTGCCAGCAGTTTAGCGGGAGGGCCTTACGAGCAGTACTTC. Amino acids: CASSLAGGPYEQYF.

The gene calls are TRBV2 and TRBJ1-1; unclear D gene. V lost 10 bases to trimming and J lost 0 bases, with 12 bases between them. The CDR3 contains 13 residues. CDR1 SNHLY and CDR2 FYNNEI come from the germline V gene. The CDR3 nucleotides are TGTGCCACCCGACTGTATTTGAACACTGAAGCTTTCTTT. Amino acid sequence: CATRLYLNTEAFF.

This clone has a single count. CDR3: CASSGQGGNTEAFF. CDR3 bases: TGTGCCAGCTCAGGACAGGGTGGGAACACTGAAGCTTTCTTT. This rearrangement joins TRBV18 to TRBJ1-1, with 8 bases that match TRBD1. The CDR3 loop spans 14 amino acids. CDR1 is KGHSH, CDR2 LQKENI, per germline. Trimming took 5 bases from V and 1 from J; bases not matched to a gene: 3.

This clone was detected a few times. J is TRBJ1-2 and V is TRBV6-5; D unresolved. The CDR3 consists of 12 residues. CDR1 MNHEY and CDR2 SVGAGI come from the germline V gene. V dropped 2 bases and J dropped 4 bases, with 5 bases sitting between them. The CDR3 DNA reads as TGTGCCAGCAGTTACGATAGCTATGGCTACACCTTC. This encodes CASSYDSYGYTF.

The chain employs TRBV9 and TRBJ2-2, with D maybe TRBD2 (6 bases). Germline V lookup: CDR1 SGDLS, CDR2 YYNGEE. Trimming removed 3 bases at V and 8 bases at J, with 14 bases between. The CDR3 loop spans 14 amino acids. CDR3 coding DNA: TGTGCCAGCAGCGACGGGACTCCCCCGGGGGAGCTGTTTTTT. Its translation: CASSDGTPPGELFF.

This chain links TRBV4-1 with TRBJ2-4, with 16 positions matching TRBD2. The CDR3 has 22 amino acids. Trimming at V came to 0 bases and at J to 2 bases, leaving 13 bases not matched to a gene. CDR1 and CDR2 from the germline V gene are MGHRA and YSYEKL. CDR3 region: CASSQEYQVPGLAGGSKNIQYF. Written as DNA, the CDR3 is TGCGCCAGCAGCCAAGAGTACCAAGTCCCGGGACTAGCGGGGGGGTCCAAAAACATTCAGTACTTC.

The chain carries TRBV24-1 and TRBJ2-3; TRBD1 aligns across 8 bases. The V gene end was trimmed by 4 bases and the J gene end by 0 bases; junction bases not matched to a gene: 8. The length of the CDR3 is 17 residues. CDR1 and CDR2 from the germline V gene are KGHDR and SFDVKD. The CDR3: CATSDPTGGTSTDTQYF. DNA for the CDR3: TGTGCCACCAGTGACCCTACAGGGGGTACTAGCACAGATACGCAGTATTTT.

The gene calls are TRBV6-5 and TRBJ1-1, with 7 positions matching TRBD1. The ends lost 4 bases at V and 1 base at J; junction bases unmatched: 3. Germline assignment: CDR1 MNHEY and CDR2 SVGAGI. The CDR3 totals 14 residues. CDR3 residues: CASSSRTGNTEAFF. DNA for the CDR3: TGTGCCAGCAGTTCACGGACAGGGAACACTGAAGCTTTCTTT.

The chain uses TRBV18 and TRBJ2-1; 8 bases are a match to TRBD2. Trimming at V came to 4 bases and at J to 1 base, leaving 9 bases not matched to a gene. The CDR3 is 17 residues long. Germline V gene data show CDR1 as KGHSH and CDR2 as LQKENI. CDR3 residues: CASSLTYSGSSYNEQFF. The CDR3 DNA reads TGTGCCAGCTCACTCACATACAGCGGGAGTTCCTACAATGAGCAGTTCTTC.

V and J are TRBV2 and TRBJ2-7, with 10 bases matching TRBD2. CDR3 length equals 16 residues. CDR1 is SNHLY, CDR2 FYNNEI, per germline. Unmatched junction bases numbered 2, after V lost 0 bases and J lost 0 bases. CDR3 DNA sequence: TGTGCCAGCAGTGAAGCCCTAGCGGGGGTCTCCTACGAGCAGTACTTC. This translates into CASSEALAGVSYEQYF. The variable domain in full, with the rest retrieved from reference TRBV2 and TRBJ2-7, is EPEVTQTPSHQVTQMGQEVILRCVPISNHLYFYWYRQILGQKVEFLVSFYNNEISEKSEIFDDQFSVERPDGSNFTLKIRSTKLEDSAMYFCASSEALAGVSYEQYFGPGTRLTVT.

The table lists this clone with a few counts. The chain employs TRBV4-3 and TRBJ1-6; 7 nucleotides agree with TRBD1. Germline CDR1 LGHNA, CDR2 YSLEER. CDR3 length: 14 amino acids. Trimming removed 5 bases from V and 6 bases from J; junction bases left unmatched: 4. The CDR3 coding sequence is TGCGCCAGCAGCACGGGGACAGTTAATTCACCCCTCCACTTT. Translated, it gives CASSTGTVNSPLHF.